This entry concerns a single TCR beta chain. As handled by the study authors: Counts of nucleated cells, estimated from reference gene primer amplification, were obtained. Libraries were prepared by immunoSEQ multiplex PCR; TCRdb keeps only in-frame clonotypes and omits some of them. V, J and clone size were drawn from that table, and D and trimming were deduced from the DNA. This sample carries approximately 240,000 clones, around 82% of them seen once, and the ten largest clones take 4.5% to 5%. Trimming pared 5 bases from V and 4 bases from J, leaving 17 bases between. Germline V gene sequence: CDR1 LNHDA, CDR2 SQIVND (reference sequence). There are 15 residues in the CDR3. The data are from a study of blood T cell repertoires in COVID-19.

This chain joins TRBV19 and TRBJ1-1; D remains unclear. The TCR originated in a woman aged 80 or over with active or convalescent COVID-19. Input material: peripheral blood. CDR3 in amino acids: CASSFNPSDITEAFF. CDR3 nucleotides: TGTGCCAGTAGTTTTAACCCCTCCGACATCACTGAAGCTTTCTTT.